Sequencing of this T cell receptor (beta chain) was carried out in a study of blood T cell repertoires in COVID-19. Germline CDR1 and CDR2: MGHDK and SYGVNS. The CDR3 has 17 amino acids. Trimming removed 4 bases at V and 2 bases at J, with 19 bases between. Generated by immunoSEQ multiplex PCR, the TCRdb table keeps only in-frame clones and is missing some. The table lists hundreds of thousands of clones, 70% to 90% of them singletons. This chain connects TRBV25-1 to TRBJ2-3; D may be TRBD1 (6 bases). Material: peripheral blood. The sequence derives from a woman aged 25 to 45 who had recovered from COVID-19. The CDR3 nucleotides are TGTGCCAGCAGTGGACCCTCGCCAGGGGCGGCCACAGATACGCAGTATTTT. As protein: CASSGPSPGAATDTQYF. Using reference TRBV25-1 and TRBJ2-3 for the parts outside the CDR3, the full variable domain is EADIYQTPRYLVIGTGKKITLECSQTMGHDKMYWYQQDPGMELHLIHYSYGVNSTEKGDLSSESTVSRIRTEHFPLTLESARPSHTSQYLCASSGPSPGAATDTQYFGPGTRLTVL.